These T cell receptor beta chains were read from a single sample in a study of CD8 T cells in Susac syndrome. TCRdb reprocessed the immunoSEQ multiplex PCR reads with MiXCR, giving one entry per CDR3 protein. The profile covers some 260,000 distinct CDR3 sequences, with more than 75% appearing a single time and over 0.095% taken by the ten largest. Sequencing was carried out using CD8+ T cells from PBMCs. These receptors all come from a human donor with multiple sclerosis. Each CDR3 is given with its conserved first and last residue. A D gene is named only where the DNA matches it firmly. Clone size is stated in some rows and not others, as once, few, many or a class when expanded.

V: TRBV30; size: NA; J: TRBJ2-1; D: TRBD2; CDR3: CAWSVGTSGLNEQFF; DNA: TGTGCCTGGAGTGTTGGGACTAGCGGTTTGAATGAGCAGTTCTTC
V: TRBV4-1; size: NA; J: TRBJ1-1; D: NA; CDR3: CASSQVGVNTEAFF; DNA: TGCGCCAGCAGCCAAGTGGGGGTGAACACTGAAGCTTTCTTT
V: TRBV30; size: NA; J: TRBJ2-1; D: NA; CDR3: CAWSFVSYHEQFF; DNA: TGTGCCTGGAGTTTTGTTAGCTACCATGAGCAGTTCTTC
V: TRBV27; size: NA; J: TRBJ2-3; D: TRBD2; CDR3: CASSFIPAGVTTDTQYF; DNA: TGTGCCAGCAGTTTCATTCCAGCGGGAGTTACCACAGATACGCAGTATTTT
V: TRBV27; size: NA; J: TRBJ1-6; D: TRBD1; CDR3: CASSPRTGGLCSPLHF; DNA: TGTGCCAGCAGTCCCCGGACAGGGGGTCTTTGCTCACCCCTCCACTTT
V: TRBV2; size: NA; J: TRBJ2-7; D: NA; CDR3: CASSPPREQYF; DNA: TGTGCCAGCAGCCCTCCAAGGGAGCAGTACTTC
V: TRBV7-9; size: NA; J: TRBJ1-3; D: NA; CDR3: CASIQVFSGNTIYF; DNA: TGTGCCAGCATTCAGGTCTTCTCTGGAAACACCATATATTTT
V: TRBV7-9; size: NA; J: TRBJ2-3; D: TRBD2; CDR3: CASSPEVLAVPDTQYF; DNA: TGTGCCAGCAGCCCCGAGGTACTAGCGGTCCCAGATACGCAGTATTTT
V: TRBV27; size: NA; J: TRBJ2-1; D: TRBD2; CDR3: CASRKASGRDEQFF; DNA: TGTGCCAGCAGGAAAGCTAGCGGGAGGGATGAGCAGTTCTTC
V: TRBV30; size: NA; J: TRBJ2-2; D: TRBD2; CDR3: CAWSFSQVAGRDGELFF; DNA: TGTGCCTGGAGTTTTTCCCAGGTAGCGGGACGGGACGGGGAGCTGTTTTTT
V: TRBV30; size: NA; J: TRBJ2-3; D: TRBD1; CDR3: CAWNGVGQGADTQYF; DNA: TGTGCCTGGAACGGGGTCGGACAGGGGGCAGATACGCAGTATTTT
V: TRBV4-1; size: NA; J: TRBJ2-7; D: TRBD2; CDR3: CASSQAGTSHYEQYF; DNA: TGCGCCAGCAGCCAAGCCGGGACTAGCCACTACGAGCAGTACTTC
V: TRBV7-9; size: once; J: TRBJ2-2; D: NA; CDR3: CASSLLPGQDTGELFF; DNA: TGTGCCAGCAGCCTCCTACCTGGGCAGGACACCGGGGAGCTGTTTTTT
V: TRBV7-2; size: NA; J: TRBJ2-4; D: TRBD2; CDR3: CASSLYLAGAKNIQYF; DNA: TGTGCCAGCAGCTTATATCTAGCGGGAGCCAAAAACATTCAGTACTTC
V: TRBV6-2/TRBV6-3; size: NA; J: TRBJ2-3; D: NA; CDR3: CASSFTRLFTDTQYF; DNA: TGTGCCAGCAGCTTTACCCGACTGTTCACAGATACGCAGTATTTT
V: TRBV9; size: NA; J: TRBJ2-5; D: NA; CDR3: CASSVGGDQETQYF; DNA: TGTGCCAGCAGCGTAGGAGGGGACCAAGAGACCCAGTACTTC
V: TRBV6-5; size: NA; J: TRBJ2-2; D: NA; CDR3: CASSYSGGPGELFF; DNA: TGTGCCAGCAGTTACTCGGGGGGGCCCGGGGAGCTGTTTTTT
V: TRBV3-1; size: once; J: TRBJ2-7; D: NA; CDR3: CASSQGSKPTYEQYF; DNA: TGTGCCAGCAGCCAAGGATCGAAACCCACCTACGAGCAGTACTTC
V: TRBV6-6; size: few; J: TRBJ1-1; D: NA; CDR3: CASSDTLNTEAFF; DNA: TGTGCCAGCAGCGACACTTTGAACACTGAAGCTTTCTTT
V: TRBV24-1; size: few; J: TRBJ2-7; D: NA; CDR3: CATSSAAYYEQYF; DNA: TGTGCCACCAGTTCGGCAGCCTACTACGAGCAGTACTTC
V: TRBV24-1; size: NA; J: TRBJ1-5; D: NA; CDR3: CATSEGLGAQHF; DNA: TGTGCCACCAGTGAAGGACTTGGGGCCCAGCATTTT
V: TRBV6-5; size: once; J: TRBJ1-2; D: NA; CDR3: CASSSPPYGYTF; DNA: TGTGCCAGCTCTTCTCCCCCCTATGGCTACACCTTC
V: TRBV28; size: NA; J: TRBJ2-3; D: TRBD2; CDR3: CASSLTGEGPPTDTQYF; DNA: TGTGCCAGCAGTTTAACGGGGGAGGGCCCCCCCACAGATACGCAGTATTTT
V: TRBV28; size: few; J: TRBJ2-7; D: NA; CDR3: CASSLLGGGEQYF; DNA: TGTGCCAGCAGTTTATTGGGGGGTGGCGAGCAGTACTTC
V: TRBV29-1; size: few; J: TRBJ2-7; D: TRBD1; CDR3: CSVSGGDRYEQYF; DNA: TGCAGCGTATCAGGGGGCGATAGGTACGAGCAGTACTTC
V: TRBV5-1; size: NA; J: TRBJ1-3; D: NA; CDR3: CASSSGSGPGNTIYF; DNA: TGCGCCAGCAGCTCAGGTTCGGGACCTGGAAACACCATATATTTT
V: TRBV20-1; size: NA; J: TRBJ2-2; D: TRBD1; CDR3: CSALDRTNTGELFF; DNA: TGCAGTGCTCTGGACAGGACCAATACCGGGGAGCTGTTTTTT
V: TRBV27; size: NA; J: TRBJ2-7; D: NA; CDR3: CASSLMGLQTYEQYF; DNA: TGTGCCAGCAGTTTAATGGGACTGCAGACCTACGAGCAGTACTTC
V: TRBV30; size: NA; J: TRBJ2-1; D: NA; CDR3: CAWSPRGRRIEQFF; DNA: TGTGCCTGGAGTCCCCGGGGCCGCCGAATTGAGCAGTTCTTC
V: TRBV28; size: once; J: TRBJ2-3; D: NA; CDR3: CASSLGGYTQYF; DNA: TGTGCCAGCAGTTTAGGAGGTTATACGCAGTATTTT
V: TRBV27; size: NA; J: TRBJ2-1; D: NA; CDR3: CASSPTQGETYNEQFF; DNA: TGTGCCAGCAGTCCGACACAGGGTGAGACATACAATGAGCAGTTCTTC
V: TRBV4-1; size: once; J: TRBJ1-5; D: NA; CDR3: CASSHDGGNQPQHF; DNA: TGCGCCAGCAGCCATGACGGGGGCAATCAGCCCCAGCATTTT
V: TRBV9; size: NA; J: TRBJ2-2; D: TRBD2; CDR3: CASSPSSGNTGELFF; DNA: TGTGCCAGCAGCCCATCTAGCGGCAACACCGGGGAGCTGTTTTTT
V: TRBV27; size: NA; J: TRBJ2-2; D: NA; CDR3: CASSYTTERAGELFF; DNA: TGTGCCAGCAGTTATACCACCGAAAGAGCCGGGGAGCTGTTTTTT
V: TRBV4-1; size: NA; J: TRBJ1-3; D: NA; CDR3: CASSQVAGSGNTIYF; DNA: TGCGCCAGCAGCCAAGTTGCGGGCTCTGGAAACACCATATATTTT
V: TRBV11-2; size: NA; J: TRBJ2-1; D: NA; CDR3: CASSLDYRHNEQFF; DNA: TGTGCCAGCAGCTTAGATTATCGGCACAATGAGCAGTTCTTC
V: TRBV27; size: NA; J: TRBJ2-2; D: NA; CDR3: CASSFLRGQNTGELFF; DNA: TGTGCCAGCAGTTTCCTCAGGGGCCAGAACACCGGGGAGCTGTTTTTT
V: TRBV2; size: few; J: TRBJ2-2; D: NA; CDR3: CATLTGNTGELFF; DNA: TGTGCCACTCTGACAGGGAACACCGGGGAGCTGTTTTTT
V: TRBV28; size: NA; J: TRBJ2-4; D: NA; CDR3: CASSLPARSPAKNIQYF; DNA: TGTGCCAGCAGTTTACCGGCAAGAAGTCCAGCCAAAAACATTCAGTACTTC
V: TRBV27; size: NA; J: TRBJ1-2; D: NA; CDR3: CASGGGGGYYGYTF; DNA: TGTGCCAGCGGTGGAGGGGGTGGGTACTATGGCTACACCTTC